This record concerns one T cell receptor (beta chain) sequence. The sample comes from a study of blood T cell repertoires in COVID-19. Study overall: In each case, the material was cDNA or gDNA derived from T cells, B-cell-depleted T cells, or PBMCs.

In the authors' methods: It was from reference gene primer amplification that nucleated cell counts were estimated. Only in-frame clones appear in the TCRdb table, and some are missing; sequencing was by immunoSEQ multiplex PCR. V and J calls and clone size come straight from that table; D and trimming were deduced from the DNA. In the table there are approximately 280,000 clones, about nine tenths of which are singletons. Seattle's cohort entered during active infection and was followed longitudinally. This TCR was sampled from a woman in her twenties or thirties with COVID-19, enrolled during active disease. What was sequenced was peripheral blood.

Here the CDR3 reads CASSLDRYQETQYF. For the CDR3, the DNA is TGTGCCAGCAGCTTGGACAGGTACCAAGAGACCCAGTACTTC. V is TRBV7-2 and J is TRBJ2-5, with 7 bases fitting TRBD1. Looked up from germline, CDR1 is SGHTA and CDR2 is FQGNSA. J was trimmed by 0 bases and V by 3 bases; bases with no gene match: 1. The CDR3 contains 14 residues.